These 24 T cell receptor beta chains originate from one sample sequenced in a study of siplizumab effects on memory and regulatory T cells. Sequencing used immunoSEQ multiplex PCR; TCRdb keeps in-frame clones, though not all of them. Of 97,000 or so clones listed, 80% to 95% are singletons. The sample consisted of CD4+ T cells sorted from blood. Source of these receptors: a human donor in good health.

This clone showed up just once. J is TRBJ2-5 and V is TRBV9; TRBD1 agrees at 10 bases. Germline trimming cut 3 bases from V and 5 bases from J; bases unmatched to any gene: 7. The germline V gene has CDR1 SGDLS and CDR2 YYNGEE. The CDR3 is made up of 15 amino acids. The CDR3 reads CASSGRQGARETQYF. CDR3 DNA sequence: TGTGCCAGCAGCGGCCGACAGGGGGCCAGGGAGACCCAGTACTTC.

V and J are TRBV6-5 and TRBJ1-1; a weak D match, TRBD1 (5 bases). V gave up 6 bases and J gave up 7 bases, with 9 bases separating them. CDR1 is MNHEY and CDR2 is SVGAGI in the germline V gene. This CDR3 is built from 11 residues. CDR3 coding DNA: TGTGCCAGCAGGTCGGGGGTTGAAGCTTTCTTT. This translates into CASRSGVEAFF.

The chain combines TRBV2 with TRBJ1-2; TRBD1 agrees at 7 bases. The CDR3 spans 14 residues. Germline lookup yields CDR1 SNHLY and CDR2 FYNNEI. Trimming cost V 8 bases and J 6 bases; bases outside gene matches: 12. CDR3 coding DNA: TGTGCCAGCGGGGGGACAGCCCAGGCGGATGGCTACACCTTC. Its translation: CASGGTAQADGYTF.

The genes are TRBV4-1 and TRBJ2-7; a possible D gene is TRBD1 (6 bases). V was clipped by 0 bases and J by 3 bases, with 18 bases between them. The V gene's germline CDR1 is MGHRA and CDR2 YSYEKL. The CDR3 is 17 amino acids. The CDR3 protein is CASSQDTKGHKIYEQYF. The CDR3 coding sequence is TGCGCCAGCAGCCAAGATACAAAGGGACACAAGATCTACGAGCAGTACTTC.

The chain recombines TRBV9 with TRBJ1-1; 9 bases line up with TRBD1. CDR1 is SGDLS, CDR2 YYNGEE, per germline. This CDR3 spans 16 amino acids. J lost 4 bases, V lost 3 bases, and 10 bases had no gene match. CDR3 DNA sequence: TGTGCCAGCAGCGCCGGACAGGGGTTGGGGAGCACTGAAGCTTTCTTT. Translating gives CASSAGQGLGSTEAFF.

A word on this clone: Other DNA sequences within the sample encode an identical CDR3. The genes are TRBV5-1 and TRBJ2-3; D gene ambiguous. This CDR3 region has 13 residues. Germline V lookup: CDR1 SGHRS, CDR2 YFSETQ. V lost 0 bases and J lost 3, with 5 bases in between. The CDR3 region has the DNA TGCGCCAGCAGCTTGGGACGTACAGATACGCAGTATTTT. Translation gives CASSLGRTDTQYF.

CDR3 in amino acids: CASSPLDRGGGYTF. CDR3 nucleotides: TGTGCCAGCTCACCTCTCGACCGGGGCGGTGGCTACACCTTC. This sequence joins TRBV18 and TRBJ1-2, with D perhaps TRBD1 (5 bases). Germline CDR1 and CDR2: KGHSH and LQKENI. Trimming removed 3 bases at V and 7 bases at J, with 15 bases between. This CDR3 is built from 14 residues.

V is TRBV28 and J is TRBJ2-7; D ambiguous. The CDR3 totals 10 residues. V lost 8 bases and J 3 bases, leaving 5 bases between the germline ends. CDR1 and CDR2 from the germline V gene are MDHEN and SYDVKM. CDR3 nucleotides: TGTGCCAGCGGCGGCTACGAGCAGTACTTC. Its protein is CASGGYEQYF.

CDR3 nucleotides: TGTGCCAGCAGTTTTCTAGGTGAAAAACTGTTTTTT. Protein: CASSFLGEKLFF. The chain is built from TRBV27 and TRBJ1-4; D unclear. Trimming took 3 bases from V and 7 from J, leaving 6 bases between them. This CDR3 spans 12 amino acids. Germline CDR1 is MNHEY and CDR2 is SMNVEV (reference sequence).

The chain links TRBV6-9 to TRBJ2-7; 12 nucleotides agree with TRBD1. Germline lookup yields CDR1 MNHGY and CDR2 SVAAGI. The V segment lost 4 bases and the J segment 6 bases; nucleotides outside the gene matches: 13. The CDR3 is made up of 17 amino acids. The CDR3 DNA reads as TGTGCCAGCAGTTCAAAAACACACCGGGACAGGGGGCTCGAGCAGTACTTC. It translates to CASSSKTHRDRGLEQYF.

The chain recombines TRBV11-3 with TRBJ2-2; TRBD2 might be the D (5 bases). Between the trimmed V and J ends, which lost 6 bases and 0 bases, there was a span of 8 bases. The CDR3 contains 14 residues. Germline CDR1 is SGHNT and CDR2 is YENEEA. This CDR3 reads CASRRAPNTGELFF. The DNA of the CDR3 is TGTGCCAGCAGGCGGGCCCCGAACACCGGGGAGCTGTTTTTT.

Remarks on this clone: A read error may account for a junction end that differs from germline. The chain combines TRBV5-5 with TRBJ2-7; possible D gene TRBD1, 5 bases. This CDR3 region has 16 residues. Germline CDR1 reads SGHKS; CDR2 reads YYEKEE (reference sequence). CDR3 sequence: CASSLQAGRRVYGQYF. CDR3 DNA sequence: TGTGCCAGCAGCTTACAAGCAGGACGCAGGGTTTACGGGCAGTACTTC.

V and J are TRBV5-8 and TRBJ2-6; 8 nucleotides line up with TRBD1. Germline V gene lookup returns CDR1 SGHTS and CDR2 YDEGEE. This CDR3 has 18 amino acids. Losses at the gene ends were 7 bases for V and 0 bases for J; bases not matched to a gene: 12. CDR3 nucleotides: TGTGCCAGCCCGGGGGTGGCAGGGGGCTACTCTGGGGCCAACGTCCTGACTTTC. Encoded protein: CASPGVAGGYSGANVLTF.

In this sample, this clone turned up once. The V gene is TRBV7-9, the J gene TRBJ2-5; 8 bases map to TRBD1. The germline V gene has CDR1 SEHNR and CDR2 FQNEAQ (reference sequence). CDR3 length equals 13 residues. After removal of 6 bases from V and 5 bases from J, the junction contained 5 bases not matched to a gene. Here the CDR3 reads CASSPDRVETQYF. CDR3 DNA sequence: TGTGCCAGCAGTCCGGACAGGGTGGAGACCCAGTACTTC. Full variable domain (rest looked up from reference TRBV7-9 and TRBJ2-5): DTGVSQNPRHKITKRGQNVTFRCDPISEHNRLYWYRQTLGQGPEFLTYFQNEAQLEKSRLLSDRFSAERPKGSFSTLEIQRTEQGDSAMYLCASSPDRVETQYFGPGTRLLVL.

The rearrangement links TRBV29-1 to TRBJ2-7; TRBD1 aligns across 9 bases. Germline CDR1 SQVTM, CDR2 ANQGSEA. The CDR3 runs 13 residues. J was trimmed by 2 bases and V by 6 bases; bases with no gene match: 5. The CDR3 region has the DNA TGCAGCGTCTTGGACAGGGGAACCTACGAGCAGTACTTC. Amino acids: CSVLDRGTYEQYF.

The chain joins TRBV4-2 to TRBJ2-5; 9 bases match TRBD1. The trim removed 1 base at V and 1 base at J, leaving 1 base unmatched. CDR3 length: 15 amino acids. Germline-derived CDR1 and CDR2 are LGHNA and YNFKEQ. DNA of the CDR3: TGTGCCAGCAGCCAAGCGGACAGGGGCCAAGAGACCCAGTACTTC. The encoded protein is CASSQADRGQETQYF.

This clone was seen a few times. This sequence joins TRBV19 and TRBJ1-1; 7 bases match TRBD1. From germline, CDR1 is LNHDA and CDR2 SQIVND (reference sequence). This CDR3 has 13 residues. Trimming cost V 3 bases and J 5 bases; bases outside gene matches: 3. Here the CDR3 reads CASSIQGGTEAFF. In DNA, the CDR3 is TGTGCCAGTAGTATCCAGGGGGGAACTGAAGCTTTCTTT.

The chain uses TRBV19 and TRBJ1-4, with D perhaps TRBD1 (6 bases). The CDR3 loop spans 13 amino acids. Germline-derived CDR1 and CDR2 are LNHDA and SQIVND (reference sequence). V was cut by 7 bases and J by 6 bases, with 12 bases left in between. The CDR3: CASNPGEDEKLFF. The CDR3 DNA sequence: TGTGCCAGTAACCCAGGGGAGGATGAAAAACTGTTTTTT.

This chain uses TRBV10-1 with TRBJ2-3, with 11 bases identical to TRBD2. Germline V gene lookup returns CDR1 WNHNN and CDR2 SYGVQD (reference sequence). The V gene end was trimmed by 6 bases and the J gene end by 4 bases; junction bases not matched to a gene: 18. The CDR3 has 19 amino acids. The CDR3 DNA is TGCGCCAGCAGCCATACTCGGCTAGCGGGAGGAATGGTCCCAGATACGCAGTATTTT. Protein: CASSHTRLAGGMVPDTQYF.

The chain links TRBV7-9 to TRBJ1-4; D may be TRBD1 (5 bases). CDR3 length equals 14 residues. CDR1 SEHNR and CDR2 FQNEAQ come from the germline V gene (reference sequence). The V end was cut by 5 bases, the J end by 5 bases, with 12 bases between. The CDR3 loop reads CASSLRDGNEKLFF. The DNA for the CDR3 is TGTGCCAGCAGCCTCCGGGACGGGAATGAAAAACTGTTTTTT.

The CDR3 nucleotides read TGTGCCATCAGTGTCGTCTCGGGAAATGAGCAGTTCTTC. Translation: CAISVVSGNEQFF. This chain joins TRBV10-3 and TRBJ2-1; tentative D call: TRBD2 (5 bases). Per germline, CDR1 ENHRY and CDR2 SYGVKD. This CDR3 region has 13 residues. V gave up 4 bases and J gave up 7 bases, with 11 bases separating them.

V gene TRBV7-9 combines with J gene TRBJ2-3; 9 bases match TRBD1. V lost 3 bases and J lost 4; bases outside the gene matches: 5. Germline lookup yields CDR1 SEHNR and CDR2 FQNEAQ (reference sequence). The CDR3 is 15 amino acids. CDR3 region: CASSFPGQGPDTQYF. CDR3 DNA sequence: TGTGCCAGCAGCTTTCCGGGACAGGGACCAGATACGCAGTATTTT. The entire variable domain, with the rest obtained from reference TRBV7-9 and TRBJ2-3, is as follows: DTGVSQNPRHKITKRGQNVTFRCDPISEHNRLYWYRQTLGQGPEFLTYFQNEAQLEKSRLLSDRFSAERPKGSFSTLEIQRTEQGDSAMYLCASSFPGQGPDTQYFGPGTRLTVL.

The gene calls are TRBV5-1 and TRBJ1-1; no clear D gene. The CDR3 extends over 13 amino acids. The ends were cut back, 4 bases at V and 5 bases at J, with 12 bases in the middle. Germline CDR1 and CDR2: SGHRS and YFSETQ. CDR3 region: CASSRTGLTEAFF. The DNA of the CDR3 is TGCGCCAGCAGCCGGACGGGGTTAACTGAAGCTTTCTTT.

The DNA for the CDR3 is TGTGCCAGCAGCCTCACCGGGACAGGGGTCTCTGGGGCCAACGTCCTGACTTTC. This codes for CASSLTGTGVSGANVLTF. This rearrangement joins TRBV28 to TRBJ2-6; 10 nucleotides line up with TRBD1. There are 18 residues in the CDR3. Germline trimming cut 6 bases from V and 0 bases from J; bases unmatched to any gene: 8. The germline gives CDR1 MDHEN, CDR2 SYDVKM.